Shown below are 32 T cell receptor beta chains from a single sample sequenced in a study of technical replicates of blood from a handful of donors. The data were produced by immunoSEQ multiplex PCR, yet TCRdb's version contains in-frame clones alone and is incomplete. The sample gives 55,000 to 65,000 clones, just under 95% of which show up once; roughly 4% is in the top ten. Material: PBMCs. These receptor sequences come from a human donor in good health. Some clones in this sample may be carry-over from other donors' samples.

This rearrangement joins TRBV18 to TRBJ2-3; maybe TRBD1 (5 bases). This CDR3 is built from 16 residues. Germline loops: CDR1 KGHSH, CDR2 LQKENI. Trimming stripped 5 bases from V and 0 bases from J, with 15 bases between. CDR3 in DNA: TGTGCCAGCTCATACAAAGAGACAGTTAGCACAGATACGCAGTATTTT. Amino acids: CASSYKETVSTDTQYF.

The chain links TRBV6-1 to TRBJ2-2; tentatively, D is TRBD1 (6 bases). From germline, CDR1 is MNHNS and CDR2 SASEGT. Between the trimmed V and J ends, which lost 10 bases and 1 base, there was a span of 13 bases. This CDR3 spans 14 amino acids. The CDR3 loop is CATNRVLNTGELFF. The CDR3 coding sequence is TGTGCCACTAACAGGGTATTGAACACCGGGGAGCTGTTTTTT.

The V gene is TRBV5-5, the J gene TRBJ2-1, with 7 bases aligning to TRBD2. Unmatched junction bases numbered 10, after V lost 5 bases and J lost 5 bases. Looked up from germline, CDR1 is SGHKS and CDR2 is YYEKEE (reference sequence). The CDR3 has 15 residues. The DNA for the CDR3 is TGTGCCAGCAGGCAAGTGGGACTACAGAACAATGAGCAGTTCTTC. Translating it yields CASRQVGLQNNEQFF.

The rearrangement joins TRBV19 to TRBJ2-2, with 14 bases lining up with TRBD2. The V and J ends lost 5 bases and 4 bases, in that order; junction bases with no gene match: 9. The CDR3 runs 18 residues. Germline lookup yields CDR1 LNHDA and CDR2 SQIVND (reference sequence). CDR3 sequence: CASSLGLAGGRGTGELFF. CDR3 nucleotides: TGTGCCAGTAGTCTCGGACTAGCGGGGGGCCGGGGCACCGGGGAGCTGTTTTTT.

The chain recombines TRBV5-1 with TRBJ2-2; 7 positions match TRBD2. The CDR3 loop spans 17 amino acids. Trimming at V came to 0 bases and at J to 2 bases, leaving 7 bases not matched to a gene. The germline V gene has CDR1 SGHRS and CDR2 YFSETQ. The CDR3 nucleotides are TGCGCCAGCAGCTTGGCCGGCGGGGGACTTAACACCGGGGAGCTGTTTTTT. Encoded protein: CASSLAGGGLNTGELFF.

This chain connects TRBV18 to TRBJ2-3; possible D gene TRBD2, 5 bases. The CDR3 has 16 residues. Germline V gives CDR1 KGHSH, CDR2 LQKENI. The V end was cut by 1 base, the J end by 3 bases, with 14 bases between. The CDR3 region is CASSPLVSGWTDTQYF. CDR3 in DNA: TGTGCCAGCTCACCACTAGTCTCGGGGTGGACAGATACGCAGTATTTT.

The gene calls are TRBV2 and TRBJ2-3; 9 bases fit TRBD1. This CDR3 contains 16 residues. With V trimmed by 5 bases and J by 4 bases, 10 bases remained unmatched. Germline values: CDR1 SNHLY, CDR2 FYNNEI. The CDR3 protein is CASSNTGTGWSDTQYF. The DNA for the CDR3 is TGTGCCAGCAGTAATACCGGGACAGGGTGGTCAGATACGCAGTATTTT.

The V call is TRBV6-1, the J call TRBJ1-2; maybe TRBD1 (6 bases). Looked up from germline, CDR1 is MNHNS and CDR2 is SASEGT. V was shortened by 8 bases and J by 10 bases, with 20 bases between the two germline ends. This CDR3 is built from 13 residues. The CDR3 sequence: CASELGTPGTYTF. CDR3 sequence (DNA): TGTGCCAGCGAATTAGGGACACCCGGGACCTACACCTTC.

The gene calls are TRBV9 and TRBJ1-5; 7 positions match TRBD1. J gave up 7 bases and V 3 bases, and 10 bases lay outside the gene matches. The germline gives CDR1 SGDLS, CDR2 YYNGEE. The length of the CDR3 is 15 residues. The CDR3 here is CASSGGTDVRQPQHF. DNA for the CDR3: TGTGCCAGCAGCGGTGGGACAGATGTCAGGCAGCCCCAGCATTTT. Full variable domain (outside the CDR3, taken from reference TRBV9 and TRBJ1-5): DSGVTQTPKHLITATGQRVTLRCSPRSGDLSVYWYQQSLDQGLQFLIQYYNGEERAKGNILERFSAQQFPDLHSELNLSSLELGDSALYFCASSGGTDVRQPQHFGDGTRLSIL.

The gene calls are TRBV29-1 and TRBJ2-1; D not resolved. Trimming shortened V by 4 bases and J by 8 bases, and 12 bases separated the two germline ends. CDR3 length: 12 residues. The germline V gene has CDR1 SQVTM and CDR2 ANQGSEA. This chain's CDR3 is CSVGATNHEQFF. CDR3 DNA: TGCAGCGTTGGGGCCACGAACCATGAGCAGTTCTTC.

This clone is a singleton in its sample. This chain links TRBV7-9 with TRBJ2-7, with a possible D match to TRBD1 (5 bases). The CDR3 covers 15 residues. Germline-derived CDR1 and CDR2 are SEHNR and FQNEAQ (reference sequence). The V end lost 5 bases, the J end lost 1 base, and 15 bases lay between the germline ends. The CDR3 bases are TGTGCCAGCAGCCAACAAGATCAGGGTTCCTACGAGCAGTACTTC. Protein product: CASSQQDQGSYEQYF.

This sequence joins TRBV7-9 and TRBJ2-5, with a weak D call TRBD2 (6 bases). Germline lookup yields CDR1 SEHNR and CDR2 FQNEAQ (reference sequence). V lost 6 bases and J 0 bases, leaving 8 bases between the germline ends. The CDR3 totals 13 residues. CDR3 nucleotide sequence: TGTGCCAGCAGATGGGACTACCAAGAGACCCAGTACTTC. It is translated as CASRWDYQETQYF.

The V and J genes are TRBV7-2 and TRBJ2-5; maybe TRBD2 (6 bases). Germline V gene lookup returns CDR1 SGHTA and CDR2 FQGNSA. Trimming shortened V by 7 bases and J by 4 bases, and 19 bases separated the two germline ends. The CDR3 extends over 15 amino acids. CDR3 region: CASTRSGVGGETQYF. CDR3 sequence (DNA): TGTGCCAGCACCCGAAGTGGGGTGGGGGGAGAGACCCAGTACTTC.

The chain uses TRBV7-2 and TRBJ1-2; tentative D call: TRBD1 (6 bases). The CDR3 covers 15 residues. Germline V lookup: CDR1 SGHTA, CDR2 FQGNSA. Trimming removed 5 bases from V and 0 bases from J, with 13 bases in between. The CDR3 is CASSEQQGSNYGYTF. The CDR3 nucleotides read TGTGCCAGCAGCGAACAACAGGGTTCTAACTATGGCTACACCTTC.

The chain joins TRBV5-5 to TRBJ2-3; no clear D gene. V gave up 4 bases and J gave up 0 bases, with 12 bases separating them. CDR1 and CDR2 from the germline V gene are SGHKS and YYEKEE (reference sequence). The CDR3 contains 15 residues. CDR3 region: CASSKRASSTDTQYF. CDR3 in DNA: TGTGCCAGCAGCAAACGAGCCTCTAGCACAGATACGCAGTATTTT.

The CDR3, as DNA: TGTGCCAGCAGCCGACAGGGGACTAATGAAAAACTGTTTTTT. This codes for CASSRQGTNEKLFF. The rearrangement uses TRBV6-6 and TRBJ1-4, with 8 bases that match TRBD1. Germline V gives CDR1 MNHNY, CDR2 SVGAGI (reference sequence). The CDR3 extends over 14 amino acids. V lost 6 bases and J lost 2; bases outside the gene matches: 2.

The chain joins TRBV11-1 to TRBJ2-7; tentatively, D is TRBD1 (5 bases). This CDR3 comprises 15 residues. Germline CDR1 reads SGHAT; CDR2 reads FQDESV (reference sequence). The V end was cut by 4 bases, the J end by 7 bases, with 20 bases between. DNA for the CDR3: TGTGCCAGCAGCTACAATGCGGCAGGGCTCGGGGAGCAGTACTTC. Its translation: CASSYNAAGLGEQYF. The whole variable domain, remainder taken from reference TRBV11-1 and TRBJ2-7, is EAEVAQSPRYKITEKSQAVAFWCDPISGHATLYWYRQILGQGPELLVQFQDESVVDDSQLPKDRFSAERLKGVDSTLKIQPAELGDSAMYLCASSYNAAGLGEQYFGPGTRLTVT.

CDR3 nucleotide sequence: TGCGCCAGCAGTCCTGCGACGGGTAGAGGTGAAAAACTGTTTTTT. Its translation: CASSPATGRGEKLFF. The chain links TRBV5-1 to TRBJ1-4; no reliable D call. CDR3 size: 15 residues. From germline, CDR1 is SGHRS and CDR2 YFSETQ. Trimming removed 5 bases at V and 7 bases at J, with 18 bases between.

CDR3 in amino acids: CSVYGGSRYNEQFF. For the CDR3, the DNA is TGCAGCGTTTATGGCGGGAGTAGGTACAATGAGCAGTTCTTC. The V call is TRBV29-1, the J call TRBJ2-1; TRBD2 agrees at 7 bases. J lost 4 bases, V lost 5 bases, and 8 bases had no gene match. This CDR3 is built from 14 residues. Per germline, CDR1 SQVTM and CDR2 ANQGSEA.

This sequence joins TRBV5-4 and TRBJ1-1; TRBD1 matches 9 bases. Trimming at V came to 5 bases and at J to 5 bases, leaving 7 bases not matched to a gene. Germline values: CDR1 SGHNT, CDR2 YYREEE (reference sequence). CDR3 length equals 14 residues. CDR3 coding DNA: TGTGCCAGCAGACCCGGACAGGGGAGGACTGAAGCTTTCTTT. Protein: CASRPGQGRTEAFF.

The chain joins TRBV7-2 to TRBJ2-5, with TRBD2 matching 13 bases. The CDR3 spans 19 residues. Germline loops: CDR1 SGHTA, CDR2 FQGNSA. V dropped 4 bases and J dropped 4; count of bases not matched to a gene: 15. CDR3 bases: TGTGCCAGCAGCTCCCAGCCCAGGAGAACTAGCGGGGGGGCAGAGACCCAGTACTTC. Protein product: CASSSQPRRTSGGAETQYF.

This chain joins TRBV7-9 and TRBJ2-1; 8 positions agree with TRBD2. Germline V gives CDR1 SEHNR, CDR2 FQNEAQ (reference sequence). This CDR3 has 16 residues. V was clipped by 5 bases and J by 9 bases; unmatched bases: 15. CDR3 sequence reads: CASSPPVAGRTAEQFF. CDR3 bases: TGTGCCAGCAGCCCACCCGTAGCGGGAAGGACTGCTGAGCAGTTCTTC.

This clone has only one observation. The chain recombines TRBV25-1 with TRBJ2-3, with TRBD1 as a possible D gene (5 bases). Trimming stripped 4 bases from V and 6 bases from J, with 20 bases between. This CDR3 spans 16 amino acids. CDR1 is MGHDK and CDR2 is SYGVNS in the germline V gene. DNA of the CDR3: TGTGCCAGCAGTGTCCCGCCAGGACAAGGTGGGGATACGCAGTATTTT. As protein: CASSVPPGQGGDTQYF.

This chain joins TRBV5-1 and TRBJ2-3, with D unclear. V shed 3 bases and J shed 6 bases, with 8 bases lying between them. This CDR3 region has 12 residues. CDR1 is SGHRS and CDR2 is YFSETQ in the germline V gene. The CDR3 sequence: CASSSAGDTQYF. The CDR3 nucleotides are TGCGCCAGCAGCTCCGCCGGGGATACGCAGTATTTT.

The chain is built from TRBV7-3 and TRBJ2-5; 10 bases map to TRBD2. The germline V gene has CDR1 SGHTA and CDR2 FQGTGA. The CDR3 has 15 amino acids. J lost 2 bases, V lost 5 bases, and 5 bases had no gene match. CDR3 in amino acids: CASSEGTSVQETQYF. CDR3 DNA sequence: TGTGCCAGCAGCGAAGGGACTAGCGTGCAAGAGACCCAGTACTTC.

This clone was observed a single time. The chain combines TRBV15 with TRBJ2-7; D might be TRBD2 (5 bases). The CDR3 runs 15 residues. Trimming removed 0 bases at V and 5 bases at J, with 14 bases between. CDR1 and CDR2 (germline): LNHNV, YYDKDF (reference sequence). The CDR3 sequence: CATSRETGNTDEQYF. Here the CDR3 DNA reads TGTGCCACCAGCAGAGAAACCGGGAACACGGACGAGCAGTACTTC.

The chain has TRBV6-4 and TRBJ2-1; 7 nucleotides line up with TRBD2. This CDR3 is 14 amino acids long. After removal of 8 bases from V and 6 bases from J, the junction contained 10 bases not matched to a gene. Per the germline V gene, CDR1 is MRHNA and CDR2 is SNTAGT. CDR3 amino acids: CASAPLAQGNEQFF. The CDR3 nucleotides are TGTGCCAGCGCTCCACTAGCGCAGGGCAATGAGCAGTTCTTC.

This rearrangement joins TRBV4-1 to TRBJ2-7; 7 positions agree with TRBD1. This CDR3 has 15 residues. V lost 5 bases and J lost 2; bases outside the gene matches: 9. The germline V gene has CDR1 MGHRA and CDR2 YSYEKL. CDR3 region: CASSTHPGQTYEQYF. DNA of the CDR3: TGCGCCAGCAGCACCCACCCGGGACAGACCTACGAGCAGTACTTC.

The V gene is TRBV5-1, the J gene TRBJ2-5; 12 nucleotides match TRBD2. CDR3 length: 18 amino acids. V shed 0 bases, J shed 2 bases, and the junction held 8 bases outside the gene matches. CDR1 SGHRS and CDR2 YFSETQ come from the germline V gene. The CDR3 sequence: CASSLERTSGTFQETQYF. The DNA for the CDR3 is TGCGCCAGCAGCTTGGAGCGGACTAGCGGGACTTTTCAAGAGACCCAGTACTTC.

This clone appeared once. This chain joins TRBV7-3 and TRBJ1-5, with D possibly TRBD1 on 5 matching bases. This CDR3 contains 15 residues. V lost 2 bases and J 3 bases, leaving 11 bases between the germline ends. Germline lookup yields CDR1 SGHTA and CDR2 FQGTGA. This CDR3 reads CASSLYGGINQPQHF. CDR3 nucleotides: TGTGCCAGCAGCTTATACGGGGGGATCAATCAGCCCCAGCATTTT. Using reference TRBV7-3 and TRBJ1-5 for the parts outside the CDR3, the full variable domain is GAGVSQTPSNKVTEKGKYVELRCDPISGHTALYWYRQSLGQGPEFLIYFQGTGAADDSGLPNDRFFAVRPEGSVSTLKIQRTERGDSAVYLCASSLYGGINQPQHFGDGTRLSIL.

For the CDR3, the DNA is TGTGCCAGCAGCAATTTCCGGGACACTGAAGCTTTCTTT. Protein sequence: CASSNFRDTEAFF. The chain joins TRBV7-9 to TRBJ1-1; D is undetermined. Germline V lookup: CDR1 SEHNR, CDR2 FQNEAQ (reference sequence). V was pared by 5 bases and J by 3 bases, with 10 bases between. The CDR3 has 13 residues.

V and J are TRBV11-3 and TRBJ2-7, with TRBD1 identical over 8 bases. The germline V gene encodes CDR1 SGHNT and CDR2 YENEEA. V dropped 5 bases and J dropped 4; count of bases not matched to a gene: 4. The length of the CDR3 is 13 residues. The CDR3 nucleotides read TGTGCCAGCAGCGGAAGGACAGGGTACGAGCAGTACTTC. This codes for CASSGRTGYEQYF.